This T cell receptor beta chain emerged from a study of blood T cell repertoires in COVID-19. Across the study: Both acute and convalescent COVID-19 samples were obtained from the United States, Italy and Spain.

Trimming took 6 bases from V and 0 from J, leaving 14 bases between them. Germline assignment: CDR1 MNHEY and CDR2 SMNVEV (reference sequence). The CDR3 length is 16 residues. How the authors handled the data: Reference gene primer amplification yielded estimated nucleated cell counts. Here immunoSEQ multiplex PCR was the method, and the copy in TCRdb shows in-frame clones only, minus some. For V, J and clone size, that table is used; D and trimming come from the DNA. Among some 130,000 clones listed, about 76% were seen once. This clone was observed a handful of times. The source of this sequence is a man older than 75 with acute or convalescent COVID-19. This rearrangement joins TRBV27 to TRBJ2-2; D is perhaps TRBD1 (6 bases). The sample comprised peripheral blood. The chain's CDR3 is CASRLRQVSNTGELFF. In DNA form, the CDR3 reads TGTGCCAGCAGACTTCGACAGGTCTCGAACACCGGGGAGCTGTTTTTT.